These T cell receptor beta chains were read from a single sample in a study of blood T cell repertoires in COVID-19. Data came from immunoSEQ multiplex PCR; TCRdb stores just in-frame clones and leaves some out. The sample contains roughly 160,000 clones, about 80% of which appear only once. The sequenced sample was PBMCs or T cells enriched from blood (not recorded which). Every receptor here comes from a woman aged 55-70 years who had recovered from COVID-19. CDR3s include the opening cysteine and the closing phenylalanine or tryptophan. A D gene is named only where the DNA matches it firmly. Not every row has a clone size; where given, it reads once, few, many or a size class.

V gene	D gene	J gene	clone size	CDR3 protein	CDR3 DNA
TRBV18	NA	TRBJ2-2	NA	CASSPDRQSTGELFF	TGTGCCAGCTCACCTGACAGGCAAAGCACCGGGGAGCTGTTTTTT
TRBV5-6	NA	TRBJ2-2	NA	CASGLGSETGELFF	TGTGCCAGCGGACTGGGTAGTGAGACCGGGGAGCTGTTTTTT
TRBV5-5	TRBD1	TRBJ1-2	NA	CASSLGGTGGNYGYTF	TGTGCCAGCAGCTTGGGAGGGACAGGGGGAAACTATGGCTACACCTTC
TRBV12-3/TRBV12-4	NA	TRBJ2-3	NA	CASTPVGRDTQYF	TGTGCCAGCACCCCAGTGGGGAGAGATACGCAGTATTTT
TRBV6-6	NA	TRBJ1-1	NA	CASSFLAGQLNTEAFF	TGTGCCAGCAGTTTTCTGGCAGGCCAGTTGAACACTGAAGCTTTCTTT
TRBV20-1	NA	TRBJ1-1	once	CSAIKAGAFF	TGCAGTGCCATTAAAGCTGGAGCTTTCTTT
TRBV9	NA	TRBJ2-5	NA	CASSSSLPGETQYF	TGTGCCAGCAGCTCCTCCCTGCCCGGAGAGACCCAGTACTTC
TRBV9	TRBD2	TRBJ2-7	once	CASSIHPTSGGASEQYF	TGTGCCAGCAGCATCCACCCCACTAGCGGGGGGGCTTCCGAGCAGTACTTC
TRBV18	TRBD1	TRBJ1-6	NA	CASSPTGQSLSPLHF	TGTGCCAGCTCTCCAACGGGACAGTCCCTTTCACCCCTCCACTTT
TRBV4-1	NA	TRBJ1-2	NA	CASSQERTPYGYTF	TGCGCCAGCAGCCAAGAGCGAACGCCTTATGGCTACACCTTC
TRBV18	NA	TRBJ2-6	NA	CASSCQASPGANVLTF	TGTGCCAGCTCGTGCCAGGCAAGTCCCGGGGCCAACGTCCTGACTTTC
TRBV19	TRBD1	TRBJ2-7	NA	CASSMTGGYEQYF	TGTGCCAGTAGTATGACAGGGGGGTACGAGCAGTACTTC
TRBV27	NA	TRBJ1-1	NA	CASSLKHMNTEAFF	TGTGCCAGCAGTTTAAAACATATGAACACTGAAGCTTTCTTT
TRBV14	TRBD2	TRBJ2-7	NA	CASSAVAGGLQEQYF	TGTGCCAGCAGCGCCGTAGCGGGGGGGCTTCAGGAGCAGTACTTC
TRBV3-1/TRBV3-2	TRBD1	TRBJ1-1	NA	CASSQATGGNTEAFF	TGTGCCAGCAGCCAAGCTACAGGGGGGAACACTGAAGCTTTCTTT
TRBV18	TRBD1	TRBJ1-1	once	CASSSIPGTGPPWEAFF	TGTGCCAGCTCTTCTATTCCCGGGACAGGGCCACCTTGGGAAGCTTTCTTT
TRBV19	NA	TRBJ1-1	NA	CASSISSTGLNTEAFF	TGTGCCAGTAGTATTTCCAGTACAGGGCTCAACACTGAAGCTTTCTTT
TRBV6-2/TRBV6-3	TRBD2	TRBJ2-7	NA	CASSYPWTSGGFLEQYF	TGTGCCAGCAGTTACCCCTGGACTAGCGGGGGGTTCTTGGAGCAGTACTTC
TRBV19	NA	TRBJ2-7	NA	CASTTGGGYEQYF	TGTGCCAGTACCACAGGGGGGGGCTACGAGCAGTACTTC
TRBV27	TRBD1	TRBJ1-1	medium-sized	CASSLSGTGNTEAFF	TGTGCCAGCAGTTTATCCGGGACAGGGAACACTGAAGCTTTCTTT
TRBV6-5	NA	TRBJ1-3	NA	CASMVGGFGNTIYF	TGTGCCAGCATGGTAGGAGGTTTTGGAAACACCATATATTTT
TRBV5-4	TRBD1	TRBJ1-1	NA	CASTYRGHSNKNTEAFF	TGTGCCAGCACCTACAGGGGCCATTCGAACAAGAACACTGAAGCTTTCTTT
TRBV10-2	NA	TRBJ1-2	NA	CASSEGQGGGYTF	TGCGCCAGCAGTGAGGGCCAGGGCGGAGGCTACACCTTC
TRBV27	TRBD1	TRBJ2-1	NA	CASSFSDRGVHNEQFF	TGTGCCAGCAGTTTCTCGGACAGGGGCGTGCACAATGAGCAGTTCTTC
TRBV13	TRBD2	TRBJ2-1	NA	CASSVRTSHEQFF	TGTGCCAGCAGCGTGCGGACTAGTCACGAGCAGTTCTTC
TRBV29-1	NA	TRBJ1-2	NA	CSVSSRQGYTF	TGCAGCGTGTCCTCTCGACAGGGCTACACCTTC
TRBV24-1	TRBD2	TRBJ2-1	NA	CATSDFIVSGGPYEQFF	TGTGCCACCAGTGATTTTATCGTTAGCGGGGGGCCCTATGAGCAGTTCTTC
TRBV27	TRBD1	TRBJ1-5	NA	CASRVGTVDNQPQHF	TGTGCCAGCAGGGTAGGGACAGTCGATAATCAGCCCCAGCATTTT
TRBV19	NA	TRBJ1-2	NA	CASRPQGNYGYTF	TGTGCCAGTAGACCTCAGGGAAACTATGGCTACACCTTC
TRBV2	TRBD1	TRBJ1-1	NA	CASRPGRTGTDTEAFF	TGTGCCAGCAGACCCGGGAGGACAGGGACCGACACTGAAGCTTTCTTT
TRBV7-3	TRBD2	TRBJ2-3	NA	CASSLTSGGPDTQYF	TGTGCCAGCAGCTTGACTAGCGGGGGGCCAGATACGCAGTATTTT
TRBV19	NA	TRBJ1-5	NA	CASSGGMGWNQPQHF	TGTGCCAGTAGTGGGGGGATGGGCTGGAATCAGCCCCAGCATTTT
TRBV12-5	TRBD2	TRBJ2-5	NA	CASGLGTSGRRGTQYF	TGTGCTAGTGGTTTGGGGACTAGCGGGCGCCGGGGGACCCAGTACTTC
TRBV14	NA	TRBJ2-1	many	CASSQLKLGSHEQFF	TGTGCCAGCAGCCAACTGAAACTAGGATCTCATGAGCAGTTCTTC
TRBV7-9	NA	TRBJ2-1	NA	CASSLNNGGPYNEQFF	TGTGCCAGCAGCTTAAATAACGGGGGACCTTACAATGAGCAGTTCTTC
TRBV5-3	TRBD2	TRBJ2-1	NA	CARSLSLAGGHEQFF	TGTGCCAGAAGCTTGTCTCTAGCGGGGGGTCATGAGCAGTTCTTC
TRBV15	NA	TRBJ1-1	NA	CATSRDQGMNTEAFF	TGTGCCACCAGCAGAGATCAGGGCATGAACACTGAAGCTTTCTTT
TRBV7-6	TRBD1	TRBJ1-5	NA	CASSPTGANQPQHF	TGTGCCAGCAGTCCGACAGGGGCCAATCAGCCCCAGCATTTT
TRBV5-4	NA	TRBJ2-3	once	CASSNRESTDTQYF	TGTGCCAGCAGTAACAGGGAGAGCACAGATACGCAGTATTTT
TRBV29-1	NA	TRBJ1-1	NA	CSDDKNEAFF	TGCAGCGACGACAAAAATGAAGCTTTCTTT
TRBV6-1	NA	TRBJ2-2	NA	CASSDRVGELFF	TGTGCCAGCAGTGACAGGGTCGGGGAGCTGTTTTTT
TRBV6-4	TRBD1	TRBJ2-6	NA	CASSGQGLSGANVLTF	TGTGCCAGCAGTGGACAGGGCCTCTCTGGGGCCAACGTCCTGACTTTC
TRBV23-1	NA	TRBJ2-7	NA	CASRASKTAPTYEQYF	TGCGCCAGCCGAGCATCCAAGACAGCGCCTACCTACGAGCAGTACTTC
TRBV28	NA	TRBJ1-2	NA	CASSTLTRGDYGYTF	TGTGCCAGCAGTACCCTGACCAGGGGAGACTATGGCTACACCTTC
TRBV14	TRBD1	TRBJ1-2	NA	CASSQGRTGGFYGYTF	TGTGCCAGCAGCCAAGGTCGGACAGGGGGATTCTATGGCTACACCTTC
TRBV6-6	TRBD1	TRBJ1-1	NA	CASSQTGAVTEAFF	TGTGCCAGCAGTCAGACAGGGGCCGTCACTGAAGCTTTCTTT
TRBV18	TRBD1	TRBJ2-5	once	CASSSGTVQETQYF	TGTGCCAGCTCATCCGGGACAGTACAAGAGACCCAGTACTTC
TRBV12-3/TRBV12-4	NA	TRBJ2-5	NA	CASSFTGRETQYF	TGTGCCAGCAGTTTTACGGGTAGGGAGACCCAGTACTTC
TRBV7-2	TRBD1	TRBJ1-1	NA	CASSTRTGTEAFF	TGTGCCAGCAGCACTCGGACAGGGACTGAAGCTTTCTTT